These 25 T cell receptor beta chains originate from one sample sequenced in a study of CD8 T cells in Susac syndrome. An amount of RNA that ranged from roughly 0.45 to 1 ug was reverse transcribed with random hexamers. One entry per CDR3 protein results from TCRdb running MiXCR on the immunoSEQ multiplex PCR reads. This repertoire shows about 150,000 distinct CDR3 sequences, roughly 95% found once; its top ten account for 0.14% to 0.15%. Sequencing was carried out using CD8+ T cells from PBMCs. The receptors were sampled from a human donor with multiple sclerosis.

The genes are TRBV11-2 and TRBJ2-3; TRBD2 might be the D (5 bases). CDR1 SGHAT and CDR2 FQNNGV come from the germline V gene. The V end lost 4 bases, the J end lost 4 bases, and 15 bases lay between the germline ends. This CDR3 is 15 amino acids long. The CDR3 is CASSSGWVNSDTQYF. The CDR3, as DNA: TGTGCCAGCAGCTCGGGGTGGGTGAATTCAGATACGCAGTATTTT.

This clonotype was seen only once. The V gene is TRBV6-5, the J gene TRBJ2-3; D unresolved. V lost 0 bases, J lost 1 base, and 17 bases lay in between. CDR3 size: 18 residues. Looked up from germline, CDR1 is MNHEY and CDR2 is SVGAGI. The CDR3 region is CASSYSAVALFGTDTQYF. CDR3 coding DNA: TGTGCCAGCAGTTACTCGGCCGTCGCCTTGTTTGGCACAGATACGCAGTATTTT.

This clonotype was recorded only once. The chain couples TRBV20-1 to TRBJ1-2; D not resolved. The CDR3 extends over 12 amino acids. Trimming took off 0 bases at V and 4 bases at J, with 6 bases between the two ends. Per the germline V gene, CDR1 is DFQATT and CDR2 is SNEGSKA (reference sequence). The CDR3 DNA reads TGCAGTGCTAGAGAGGGCCCCTATGGCTACACCTTC. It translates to CSAREGPYGYTF.

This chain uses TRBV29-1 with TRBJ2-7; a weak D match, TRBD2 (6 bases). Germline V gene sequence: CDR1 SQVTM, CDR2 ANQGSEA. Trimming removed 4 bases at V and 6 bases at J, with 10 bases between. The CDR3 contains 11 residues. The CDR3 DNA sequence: TGCAGCGTTGCGGCGGGAAGCGAGCAGTACGTC. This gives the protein CSVAAGSEQYV.

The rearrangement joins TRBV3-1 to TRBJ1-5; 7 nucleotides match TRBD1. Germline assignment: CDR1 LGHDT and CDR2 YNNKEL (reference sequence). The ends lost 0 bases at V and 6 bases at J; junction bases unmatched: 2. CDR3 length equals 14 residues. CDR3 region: CASSQEAGGQPQHF. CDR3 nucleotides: TGTGCCAGCAGCCAAGAGGCAGGGGGTCAGCCCCAGCATTTT.

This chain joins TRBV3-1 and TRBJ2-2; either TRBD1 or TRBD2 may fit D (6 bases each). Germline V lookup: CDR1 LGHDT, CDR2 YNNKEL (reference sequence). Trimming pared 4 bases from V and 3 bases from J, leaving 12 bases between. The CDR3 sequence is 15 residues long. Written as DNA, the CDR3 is TGTGCCAGCAGCCTAGTGGGGGGCTACACCGGGGAGCTGTTTTTT. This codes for CASSLVGGYTGELFF.

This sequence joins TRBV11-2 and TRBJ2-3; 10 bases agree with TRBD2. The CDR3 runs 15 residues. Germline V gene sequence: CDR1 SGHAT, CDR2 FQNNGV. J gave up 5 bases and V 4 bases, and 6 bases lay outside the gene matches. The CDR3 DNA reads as TGTGCCAGCAGCTCCACGGGACTAGCGCGAGATACGCAGTATTTT. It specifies CASSSTGLARDTQYF.

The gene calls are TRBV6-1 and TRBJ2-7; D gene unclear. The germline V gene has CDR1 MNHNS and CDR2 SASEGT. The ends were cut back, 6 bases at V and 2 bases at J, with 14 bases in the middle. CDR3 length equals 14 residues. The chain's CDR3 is CASRDAPSAYEQYF. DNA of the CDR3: TGTGCCAGCAGGGACGCACCCTCTGCCTACGAGCAGTACTTC.

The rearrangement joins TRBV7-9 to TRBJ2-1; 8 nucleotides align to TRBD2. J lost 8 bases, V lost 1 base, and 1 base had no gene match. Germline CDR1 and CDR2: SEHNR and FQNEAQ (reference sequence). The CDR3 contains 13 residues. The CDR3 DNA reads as TGTGCCAGCAGCTTAGTCGGGGGGGATGAGCAGTTCTTC. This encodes CASSLVGGDEQFF.

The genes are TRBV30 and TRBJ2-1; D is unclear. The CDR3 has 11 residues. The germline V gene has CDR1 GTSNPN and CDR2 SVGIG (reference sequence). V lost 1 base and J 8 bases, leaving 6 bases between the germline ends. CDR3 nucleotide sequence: TGTGCCTGGAGTGGCGGATATGAGCAGTTCTTC. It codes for CAWSGGYEQFF.

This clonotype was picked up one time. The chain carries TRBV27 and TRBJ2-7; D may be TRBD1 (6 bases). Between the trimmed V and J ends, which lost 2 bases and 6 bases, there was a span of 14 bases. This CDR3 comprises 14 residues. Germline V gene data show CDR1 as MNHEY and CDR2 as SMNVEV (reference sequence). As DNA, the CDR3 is TGTGCCAGCAGTTTAGGCTCAGGGGTTTTCGAGCAGTACTTC. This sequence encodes CASSLGSGVFEQYF.

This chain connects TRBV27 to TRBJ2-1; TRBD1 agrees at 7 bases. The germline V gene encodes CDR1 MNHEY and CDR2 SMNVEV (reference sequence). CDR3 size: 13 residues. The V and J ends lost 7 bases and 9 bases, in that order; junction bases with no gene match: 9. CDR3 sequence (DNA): TGTGCCAGCACCTCAGTTCGACAGGGTGAGCAGTTCTTC. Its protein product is CASTSVRQGEQFF.

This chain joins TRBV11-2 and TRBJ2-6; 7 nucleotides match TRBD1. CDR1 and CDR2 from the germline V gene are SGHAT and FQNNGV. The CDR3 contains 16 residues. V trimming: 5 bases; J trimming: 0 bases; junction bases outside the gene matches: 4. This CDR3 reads CASSGDSYSGANVLTF. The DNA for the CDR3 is TGTGCCAGCAGCGGGGACAGTTACTCTGGGGCCAACGTCCTGACTTTC.

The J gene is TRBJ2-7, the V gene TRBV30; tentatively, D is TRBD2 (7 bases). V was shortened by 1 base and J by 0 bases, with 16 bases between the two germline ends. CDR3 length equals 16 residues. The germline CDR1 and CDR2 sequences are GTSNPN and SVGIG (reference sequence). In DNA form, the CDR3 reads TGTGCCTGGAGTGGCAGGGAGGGGGTTAGCTCCTACGAGCAGTACTTC. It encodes CAWSGREGVSSYEQYF.

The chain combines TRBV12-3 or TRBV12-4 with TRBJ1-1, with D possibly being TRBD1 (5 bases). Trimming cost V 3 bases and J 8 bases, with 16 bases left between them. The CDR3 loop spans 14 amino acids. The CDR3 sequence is CASSLMGQSSEAFF. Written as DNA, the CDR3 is TGTGCCAGCAGTTTGATGGGGCAGTCAAGCGAAGCTTTCTTT.

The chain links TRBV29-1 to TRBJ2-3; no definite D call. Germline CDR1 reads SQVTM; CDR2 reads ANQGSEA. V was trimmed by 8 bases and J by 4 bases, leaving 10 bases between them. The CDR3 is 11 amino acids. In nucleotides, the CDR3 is TGCAGCCCCTGCATAGCAGATACGCAGTATTTT. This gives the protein CSPCIADTQYF.

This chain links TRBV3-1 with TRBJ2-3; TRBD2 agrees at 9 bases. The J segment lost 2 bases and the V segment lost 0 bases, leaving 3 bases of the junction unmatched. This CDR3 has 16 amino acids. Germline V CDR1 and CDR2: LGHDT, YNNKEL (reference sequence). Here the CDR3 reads CASSQESGGFTDTQYF. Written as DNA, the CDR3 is TGTGCCAGCAGCCAAGAGAGCGGGGGGTTCACAGATACGCAGTATTTT.

CDR3 DNA sequence: TGTGCCAGCAGCGCCTCCGTGGGGGATAATTCACCCCTCCACTTT. Encoded protein: CASSASVGDNSPLHF. The chain has TRBV7-9 and TRBJ1-6; TRBD1 might be the D (5 bases). This CDR3 has 15 residues. The germline V gene has CDR1 SEHNR and CDR2 FQNEAQ (reference sequence). V was pared by 5 bases and J by 5 bases, with 13 bases between.

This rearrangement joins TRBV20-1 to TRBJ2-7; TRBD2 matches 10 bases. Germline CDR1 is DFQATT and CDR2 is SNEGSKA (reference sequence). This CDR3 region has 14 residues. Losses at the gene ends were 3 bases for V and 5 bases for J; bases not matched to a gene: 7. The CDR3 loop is CSASVASGGHEQYF. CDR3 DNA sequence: TGCAGTGCTAGCGTAGCTAGCGGGGGCCACGAGCAGTACTTC.

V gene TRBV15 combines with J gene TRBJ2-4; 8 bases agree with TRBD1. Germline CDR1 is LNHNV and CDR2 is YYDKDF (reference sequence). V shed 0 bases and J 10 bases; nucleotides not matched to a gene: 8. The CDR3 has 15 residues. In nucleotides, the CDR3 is TGTGCCACCAGCAGAGATGGGACAGGCCAAAGAATTCAGTACTTC. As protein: CATSRDGTGQRIQYF.

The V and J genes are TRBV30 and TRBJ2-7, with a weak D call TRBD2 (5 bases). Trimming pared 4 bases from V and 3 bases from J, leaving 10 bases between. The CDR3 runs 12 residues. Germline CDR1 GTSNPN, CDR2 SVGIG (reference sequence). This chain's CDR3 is CAWMVGDYEQYF. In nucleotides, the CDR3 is TGTGCCTGGATGGTCGGGGACTACGAGCAGTACTTC.

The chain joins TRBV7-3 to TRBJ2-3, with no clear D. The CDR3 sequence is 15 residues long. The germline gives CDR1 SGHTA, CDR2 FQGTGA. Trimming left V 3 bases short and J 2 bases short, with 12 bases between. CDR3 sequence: CASSFVGSLTDTQYF. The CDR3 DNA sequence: TGTGCCAGCAGCTTTGTTGGAAGCCTCACAGATACGCAGTATTTT. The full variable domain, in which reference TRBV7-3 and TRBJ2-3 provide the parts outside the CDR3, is GAGVSQTPSNKVTEKGKYVELRCDPISGHTALYWYRQSLGQGPEFLIYFQGTGAADDSGLPNDRFFAVRPEGSVSTLKIQRTERGDSAVYLCASSFVGSLTDTQYFGPGTRLTVL.

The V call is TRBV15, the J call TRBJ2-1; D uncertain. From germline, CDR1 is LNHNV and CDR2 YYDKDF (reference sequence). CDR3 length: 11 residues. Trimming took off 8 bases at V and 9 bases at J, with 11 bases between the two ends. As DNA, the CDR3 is TGTGCCACCCGGTATGGCGGTGAGCAGTTCTTC. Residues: CATRYGGEQFF. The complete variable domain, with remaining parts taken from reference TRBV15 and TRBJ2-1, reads DAMVIQNPRYQVTQFGKPVTLSCSQTLNHNVMYWYQQKSSQAPKLLFHYYDKDFNNEADTPDNFQSRRPNTSFCFLDIRSPGLGDTAMYLCATRYGGEQFFGPGTRLTVL.

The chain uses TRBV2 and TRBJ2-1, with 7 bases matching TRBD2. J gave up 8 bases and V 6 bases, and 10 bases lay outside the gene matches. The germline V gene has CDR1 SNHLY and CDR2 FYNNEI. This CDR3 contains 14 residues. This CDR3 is CASSSSGPGDEQFF. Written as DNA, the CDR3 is TGTGCCAGCAGCTCTAGCGGTCCGGGGGATGAGCAGTTCTTC.

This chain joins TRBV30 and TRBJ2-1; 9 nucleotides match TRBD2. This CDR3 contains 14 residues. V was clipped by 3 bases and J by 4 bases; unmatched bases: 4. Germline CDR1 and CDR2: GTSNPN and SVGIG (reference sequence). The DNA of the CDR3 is TGTGCCTGGAGGGTAGCGGGGGCATACAATGAGCAGTTCTTC. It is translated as CAWRVAGAYNEQFF.